The source of this T cell receptor (beta chain) is a study of T cells in Graves' hyperthyroidism and ophthalmopathy. Study results and limitations: Most clonotypes expanded in the thyroid (above 0.001) were also present in blood. In the analysis, a 13 V-J model separated ophthalmopathy from stable hyperthyroidism.

The CDR3 sequence is 14 residues long. Germline V gives CDR1 KGHSH, CDR2 LQKENI. Trimming cost V 3 bases and J 4 bases, with 7 bases left between them. Diagnostic assessment was based on clinical symptoms, serum thyroxine and TRAb, thyroid ultrasound and orbital computed tomography. RNA transcripts were the template for amplifying TCR beta CDR3 regions. Primed by the HTBI set, a first-round RT-PCR was run on the TCR CDR3. TCRdb used MiXCR to reprocess the multiplex PCR reads, holding one entry per CDR3 protein. The table lists around 450,000 distinct CDR3 sequences, about 15% of them singletons, with less than 15% in the top ten. This clonotype was picked up a small number of times. Antigen specificity is unknown.

The sample consisted of blood. The chain employs TRBV18 and TRBJ2-6; no clear D gene. This TCR came from a woman aged 18-35 years with Graves' hyperthyroidism. CDR3 in amino acids: CASSPGPGANVLTF. For the CDR3, the DNA is TGTGCCAGCTCACCCGGTCCCGGGGCCAACGTCCTGACTTTC.